Listed below are T cell receptor beta chains from one sample, sequenced in a study of monozygotic twins with inflammatory bowel disease. TCRdb re-called the 5' RACE reads; every CDR3 protein appears as one record, without DNA. The specimen's table records some 450,000 distinct CDR3 sequences. Sequencing used blood. These receptors all come from a human donor with ulcerative colitis or Crohn's disease, or a healthy co-twin of an affected twin (not recorded which). Each CDR3 is given with its conserved first and last residue. Fields, in order: V gene, J gene, CDR3 protein.

v_call: TRBV7-9
j_call: TRBJ2-1
cdr3_aa: CASSLSWGLNEQFF

v_call: TRBV7-9
j_call: TRBJ2-3
cdr3_aa: CASSPGLAGGRDTQYF

v_call: TRBV7-9
j_call: TRBJ2-2
cdr3_aa: CASRGADELFF

v_call: TRBV4-2
j_call: TRBJ2-5
cdr3_aa: CASNPTGEETQYF

v_call: TRBV5-1
j_call: TRBJ1-1
cdr3_aa: CASSAGHNTEAFF

v_call: TRBV6-6
j_call: TRBJ1-1
cdr3_aa: CASSYERNTEAFF

v_call: TRBV5-1
j_call: TRBJ2-2
cdr3_aa: CASSPGDRDTGELFF

v_call: TRBV12-3/TRBV12-4
j_call: TRBJ1-4
cdr3_aa: CASSHYRGFEKLFF

v_call: TRBV20-1
j_call: TRBJ2-1
cdr3_aa: CSARSGSPYNEQFF

v_call: TRBV20-1
j_call: TRBJ2-7
cdr3_aa: CSALGREGYEQYF

v_call: TRBV28
j_call: TRBJ1-5
cdr3_aa: CASSLGRQSGPQHF

v_call: TRBV7-2
j_call: TRBJ1-2
cdr3_aa: CASSAVGASLANYGYTF

v_call: TRBV5-1
j_call: TRBJ2-1
cdr3_aa: CASSPGLAGGFRDEQFF

v_call: TRBV4-1
j_call: TRBJ2-6
cdr3_aa: CASSQLGQGRSGANVLTF

v_call: TRBV29-1
j_call: TRBJ2-5
cdr3_aa: CSVDLGPETQYF

v_call: TRBV10-3
j_call: TRBJ2-2
cdr3_aa: CAIKYGPGELFF

v_call: TRBV7-8
j_call: TRBJ1-4
cdr3_aa: CASSLATRATNEKLFF

v_call: TRBV12-3/TRBV12-4
j_call: TRBJ2-1
cdr3_aa: CATSWVIAGLGNEQFF

v_call: TRBV5-1
j_call: TRBJ1-1
cdr3_aa: CASRSDRGDTEAFF

v_call: TRBV9
j_call: TRBJ2-7
cdr3_aa: CASSPRTGGYEQYF

v_call: TRBV6-1
j_call: TRBJ1-6
cdr3_aa: CATHRGVSTGSPLHF

v_call: TRBV3-1
j_call: TRBJ2-2
cdr3_aa: CASSHKTGGADTGELFF

v_call: TRBV29-1
j_call: TRBJ1-4
cdr3_aa: CSAEVDGDNEKLFF

v_call: TRBV20-1
j_call: TRBJ1-1
cdr3_aa: CSARDPGQGRMNTEAFF

v_call: TRBV12-3/TRBV12-4
j_call: TRBJ1-1
cdr3_aa: CASSPWDRVAEAFF

v_call: TRBV5-1
j_call: TRBJ2-3
cdr3_aa: CASSFGQSSTDTQYF

v_call: TRBV23-1
j_call: TRBJ2-5
cdr3_aa: CASSQPTLVRLQKQETQYF

v_call: TRBV5-6
j_call: TRBJ2-2
cdr3_aa: CASSSFGTGNTGELFF

v_call: TRBV6-1
j_call: TRBJ1-5
cdr3_aa: CASRGDLQPQHF

v_call: TRBV7-2
j_call: TRBJ2-3
cdr3_aa: CASSLLAGMTDTQYF

v_call: TRBV7-2
j_call: TRBJ1-1
cdr3_aa: CASSRQGASSTEAFF

v_call: TRBV29-1
j_call: TRBJ2-7
cdr3_aa: CSVVALHGQKLSEQYF

v_call: TRBV6-2/TRBV6-3
j_call: TRBJ2-1
cdr3_aa: CASSYSPPSGLYNEQFF

v_call: TRBV7-8
j_call: TRBJ2-3
cdr3_aa: CASSWSSDTQYF

v_call: TRBV4-1
j_call: TRBJ2-1
cdr3_aa: CASSQVAGANNEQFF

v_call: TRBV6-5
j_call: TRBJ2-7
cdr3_aa: CASRGSGGYEQYF

v_call: TRBV20-1
j_call: TRBJ2-2
cdr3_aa: CSARDWGNTGELFF

v_call: TRBV20-1
j_call: TRBJ2-7
cdr3_aa: CSARDLLDRVEQYF

v_call: TRBV7-2
j_call: TRBJ2-2
cdr3_aa: CASSLVYRELFF

v_call: TRBV5-1
j_call: TRBJ2-3
cdr3_aa: CASSLATSGGPDTQYF

v_call: TRBV6-2/TRBV6-3
j_call: TRBJ2-7
cdr3_aa: CASARGQVLKQGEQYF

v_call: TRBV4-2
j_call: TRBJ1-4
cdr3_aa: CASSQDGYLLMQANEKLFF

v_call: TRBV4-2
j_call: TRBJ2-3
cdr3_aa: CASSQEPGGVTDTQYF

v_call: TRBV10-3
j_call: TRBJ2-2
cdr3_aa: CAIGGLMNTGELFF

v_call: TRBV7-8
j_call: TRBJ2-1
cdr3_aa: CASSPAMNEQFF

v_call: TRBV7-9
j_call: TRBJ1-6
cdr3_aa: CASTPVRGTGSSPLHF

v_call: TRBV10-3
j_call: TRBJ2-1
cdr3_aa: CAIAGLRNEQFF

v_call: TRBV4-1
j_call: TRBJ2-5
cdr3_aa: CASSQVVGETQYF

v_call: TRBV10-3
j_call: TRBJ2-7
cdr3_aa: CAISDPGRNYEQYF

v_call: TRBV5-4
j_call: TRBJ2-1
cdr3_aa: CASSLFSDNEQFF

v_call: TRBV10-3
j_call: TRBJ2-1
cdr3_aa: CAIGTGLGNEQFF

v_call: TRBV5-6
j_call: TRBJ1-1
cdr3_aa: CASSLQGKGEAYF

v_call: TRBV7-2
j_call: TRBJ1-6
cdr3_aa: CASSLRRESSPLHF

v_call: TRBV4-1
j_call: TRBJ1-5
cdr3_aa: CASSQSMGAMQPQHF

v_call: TRBV7-9
j_call: TRBJ2-5
cdr3_aa: CASSQGGPQETQYF

v_call: TRBV7-6
j_call: TRBJ2-1
cdr3_aa: CASSFSGGPGDEQFF